These 27 T cell receptor beta chains originate from one sample sequenced in a study of blood T cell repertoires in COVID-19. Produced via immunoSEQ multiplex PCR; TCRdb's table is partial and in-frame only. Among more than 140,000 clones listed, 86% were seen once. The specimen sequenced was peripheral blood. The receptors were sampled from a woman in her sixties with acute or convalescent COVID-19.

This chain connects TRBV4-2 to TRBJ2-7; 8 bases agree with TRBD2. V lost 0 bases, J lost 3 bases, and 13 bases stayed unmatched. CDR3 length: 18 amino acids. The V gene's germline CDR1 is LGHNA and CDR2 YNFKEQ. The CDR3 loop reads CASSQDPLAGELSYEQYF. The CDR3 DNA reads TGTGCCAGCAGCCAAGATCCCCTAGCGGGTGAATTAAGCTACGAGCAGTACTTC.

This clone is a singleton in its sample. The V call is TRBV28, the J call TRBJ2-3; 16 nucleotides match TRBD2. The V gene's germline CDR1 is MDHEN and CDR2 SYDVKM. The length of the CDR3 is 19 residues. Trimming at V came to 3 bases and at J to 2 bases, leaving 8 bases not matched to a gene. The CDR3 region has the DNA TGTGCCAGCAGTTTTGGGACTAGCGGGGGGGCCGTTGTCACAGATACGCAGTATTTT. It yields the protein CASSFGTSGGAVVTDTQYF.

The chain has TRBV24-1 and TRBJ2-5; D remains ambiguous. V was clipped by 4 bases and J by 4 bases, with 12 bases between them. Germline CDR1 is KGHDR and CDR2 is SFDVKD. CDR3 size: 14 residues. The CDR3 region is CATSDLMTGETQYF. In nucleotides, the CDR3 is TGTGCCACCAGTGACTTAATGACTGGAGAGACCCAGTACTTC.

V usage is TRBV5-1 and J usage is TRBJ1-2, with 7 bases identical to TRBD1. Per germline, CDR1 SGHRS and CDR2 YFSETQ. The CDR3 consists of 14 residues. The J segment lost 4 bases and the V segment lost 4 bases, leaving 7 bases of the junction unmatched. CDR3 protein: CASSPDREIYGYTF. The DNA for the CDR3 is TGCGCCAGCAGCCCCGACAGGGAGATCTATGGCTACACCTTC.

For the CDR3, the DNA is TGTGCCAGCAGCAAGGACGTTAGCGGGGGGGCCGGCAATGAGCAGTTCTTC. Its protein product is CASSKDVSGGAGNEQFF. The rearrangement uses TRBV21-1 and TRBJ2-1; the table's D gene call, TRBD2, was not cross checked with the DNA. TRBV21-1 is marked as a pseudogene. The CDR3 has 17 amino acids.

V is TRBV4-1 and J is TRBJ2-1; 9 bases map to TRBD1. The CDR3 extends over 15 amino acids. Losses at the gene ends were 0 bases for V and 6 bases for J; bases not matched to a gene: 3. Germline V gene sequence: CDR1 MGHRA, CDR2 YSYEKL. The CDR3 nucleotides are TGCGCCAGCAGCCAAGATAAGGGACAGGGCAATGAGCAGTTCTTC. Amino acids: CASSQDKGQGNEQFF.

This chain connects TRBV27 to TRBJ2-1; D ambiguous. V was cut by 6 bases and J by 4 bases, with 7 bases left in between. The CDR3 length is 12 residues. The germline CDR1 and CDR2 sequences are MNHEY and SMNVEV (reference sequence). The CDR3 protein is CASRRQYNEQFF. The CDR3 DNA reads TGTGCCAGCAGGAGGCAGTACAATGAGCAGTTCTTC.

J is TRBJ2-7 and V is TRBV3-1 (or the pseudogene TRBV3-2); 8 nucleotides line up with TRBD2. The trim removed 1 base at V and 2 bases at J, leaving 1 base unmatched. CDR1 LGHDT and CDR2 YNNKEL come from the germline V gene (reference sequence). This CDR3 spans 14 amino acids. The CDR3 DNA reads TGTGCCAGCAGCCAAGCGGGGGGGACCTACGAGCAGTACTTC. As protein: CASSQAGGTYEQYF.

V is TRBV10-3 and J is TRBJ2-1, with a tentative D call TRBD1 (6 bases). The CDR3 covers 15 residues. The germline V and J ends were trimmed by 2 bases and 10 bases, with 18 bases remaining between them. Germline V CDR1 and CDR2: ENHRY, SYGVKD. CDR3 protein: CAISEHPRGGSEQFF. In DNA form, the CDR3 reads TGTGCCATCAGTGAGCATCCCAGGGGTGGAAGCGAGCAGTTCTTC.

This clone has more than one count but fewer than ten. The chain couples TRBV28 to TRBJ2-3; D is undetermined. The CDR3 has 12 amino acids. The V gene lost 5 bases and the J gene lost 4 bases, with 7 bases spanning the gap. Germline V gene lookup returns CDR1 MDHEN and CDR2 SYDVKM. The CDR3 DNA reads as TGTGCCAGCAGTCCCTTGTCAGATACGCAGTATTTT. This gives the protein CASSPLSDTQYF.

This clone came up once. The chain has TRBV28 and TRBJ1-2; TRBD1 agrees at 7 bases. Germline-derived CDR1 and CDR2 are MDHEN and SYDVKM. J lost 3 bases, V lost 7 bases, and 5 bases had no gene match. This CDR3 spans 13 amino acids. CDR3 in DNA: TGTGCCAGCACGGGACAGCTCGACTATGGCTACACCTTC. It encodes CASTGQLDYGYTF.

This clone was counted a few times. The genes are TRBV12-5 and TRBJ1-5, with D perhaps TRBD1 (6 bases). This CDR3 is built from 14 residues. Germline CDR1 reads LGHNT; CDR2 reads FRNRAP. With 5 bases removed from V and 6 bases from J, the gap between germline ends came to 14 bases. The CDR3 spells CASGPGQFGQPQHF. The CDR3 DNA is TGTGCTAGTGGTCCCGGACAGTTTGGTCAGCCCCAGCATTTT.

The rearrangement joins TRBV28 to TRBJ2-2; the match to TRBD1 covers 7 bases. Germline CDR1 and CDR2: MDHEN and SYDVKM. The CDR3 is 17 amino acids. V was clipped by 4 bases and J by 2 bases; unmatched bases: 10. CDR3 residues: CASSSDRSSFNTGELFF. The CDR3 DNA reads as TGTGCCAGCAGTTCGGACAGGAGCTCTTTTAACACCGGGGAGCTGTTTTTT.

This chain uses TRBV5-4 with TRBJ2-5; TRBD1 matches 10 bases. The V segment lost 3 bases and the J segment 1 base; nucleotides outside the gene matches: 6. This CDR3 is 16 amino acids long. Germline V lookup: CDR1 SGHNT, CDR2 YYREEE (reference sequence). The CDR3 coding sequence is TGTGCCAGCAGCTCACGGACAGGGGGGATCCAAGAGACCCAGTACTTC. Amino acids: CASSSRTGGIQETQYF.

This clone was counted between two and nine times. This sequence joins TRBV4-2 and TRBJ1-2, with 7 bases matching TRBD1. This CDR3 contains 15 residues. V lost 4 bases, J lost 3 bases, and 8 bases stayed unmatched. Looked up from germline, CDR1 is LGHNA and CDR2 is YNFKEQ. The CDR3 DNA sequence: TGTGCCAGCAGCCCGGGACAGCTAAACGACTATGGCTACACCTTC. Protein: CASSPGQLNDYGYTF.

The chain couples TRBV19 to TRBJ1-2; 7 bases fit TRBD1. The CDR3 sequence is 13 residues long. Losses at the gene ends were 4 bases for V and 3 bases for J; bases not matched to a gene: 2. The germline V gene encodes CDR1 LNHDA and CDR2 SQIVND (reference sequence). In DNA form, the CDR3 reads TGTGCCAGTAGTAGACAGGGAGACTATGGCTACACCTTC. Translation gives CASSRQGDYGYTF.

The chain combines TRBV11-2 with TRBJ1-2; D may be TRBD1 (6 bases). The length of the CDR3 is 16 residues. Per germline, CDR1 SGHAT and CDR2 FQNNGV. The V end was cut by 3 bases, the J end by 4 bases, with 18 bases between. For the CDR3, the DNA is TGTGCCAGCAGCTTGCACCCTTCAGGGGTTGGCTATGGCTACACCTTC. Translating it yields CASSLHPSGVGYGYTF.

This clone occurred once. The rearrangement uses TRBV18 and TRBJ2-7; 8 positions match TRBD2. Trimming took 0 bases from V and 2 from J; bases not matched to a gene: 0. CDR1 is KGHSH and CDR2 is LQKENI in the germline V gene. CDR3 length: 14 amino acids. The CDR3 nucleotides are TGTGCCAGCTCACCACCCGGGGGGGCCTACGAGCAGTACTTC. Residues: CASSPPGGAYEQYF.

The chain joins TRBV2 to TRBJ2-7; maybe TRBD2 (7 bases). The CDR3 sequence is 16 residues long. V was pared by 0 bases and J by 3 bases, with 15 bases between. In germline, CDR1 is SNHLY, CDR2 FYNNEI. In DNA form, the CDR3 reads TGTGCCAGCAGTGAAGCGCGCGCGGGGGCCTTCTACGAGCAGTACTTC. Translation: CASSEARAGAFYEQYF.

This sequence joins TRBV6-6 and TRBJ2-1, with D maybe TRBD1 (6 bases). Trimming removed 5 bases at V and 4 bases at J, with 9 bases between. The CDR3 consists of 13 residues. The germline gives CDR1 MNHNY, CDR2 SVGAGI (reference sequence). CDR3 region: CASSNTGYNEQFF. CDR3 nucleotides: TGTGCCAGCAGTAATACAGGGTACAATGAGCAGTTCTTC.

The chain employs TRBV6-2 or TRBV6-3 and TRBJ2-7, with unresolved D. Per the germline V gene, CDR1 is MNHEY and CDR2 is SVGEGT. CDR3 length: 13 residues. Trimming left V 3 bases short and J 4 bases short, with 10 bases between. The CDR3 DNA is TGTGCCAGCAGTTATGACCCCGGGTACGAGCAGTACTTC. Amino acids: CASSYDPGYEQYF.

This chain connects TRBV6-2 or TRBV6-3 to TRBJ1-5; 7 bases fit TRBD1. V lost 3 bases, J lost 1 base, and 9 bases stayed unmatched. The CDR3 has 17 residues. Germline V gene lookup returns CDR1 MNHEY and CDR2 SVGEGT. This chain's CDR3 is CASSYRSGGKSNQPQHF. The CDR3 region has the DNA TGTGCCAGCAGTTATCGGTCAGGGGGAAAAAGCAATCAGCCCCAGCATTTT.

CDR3 loop: CASSLANMNTEAFF. In DNA, the CDR3 is TGTGCCAGTAGTCTAGCGAACATGAACACTGAAGCTTTCTTT. This rearrangement joins TRBV19 to TRBJ1-1; D gene uncertain. The CDR3 length is 14 residues. The V gene lost 5 bases and the J gene lost 0 bases, with 10 bases spanning the gap. CDR1 is LNHDA and CDR2 is SQIVND in the germline V gene (reference sequence).

The J gene is TRBJ1-6, the V gene TRBV4-2; TRBD1 is a possible D gene (5 bases). The V end was cut by 0 bases, the J end by 7 bases, with 10 bases between. This CDR3 comprises 15 residues. Germline loops: CDR1 LGHNA, CDR2 YNFKEQ. The CDR3 DNA sequence: TGTGCCAGCAGCCAAGAGCAGGGTAGGAATTCACCCCTCCACTTT. This encodes CASSQEQGRNSPLHF.

This chain joins TRBV5-6 and TRBJ1-1; D uncertain. With 2 bases removed from V and 8 bases from J, the gap between germline ends came to 10 bases. The CDR3 has 12 residues. Germline loops: CDR1 SGHDT, CDR2 YYEEEE. The CDR3 protein is CASSLHPQEAFF. In DNA form, the CDR3 reads TGTGCCAGCAGCTTACACCCGCAAGAAGCTTTCTTT.

The rearrangement links TRBV19 to TRBJ2-3; 9 bases are shared with TRBD2. Germline trimming cut 6 bases from V and 6 bases from J; bases unmatched to any gene: 10. The CDR3 contains 15 residues. Germline V lookup: CDR1 LNHDA, CDR2 SQIVND (reference sequence). The CDR3 bases are TGTGCCAGTAGCCACAAGCGGGGGGCCGTTGATACGCAGTATTTT. This codes for CASSHKRGAVDTQYF.

This chain uses TRBV5-1 with TRBJ1-1; TRBD1 agrees at 9 bases. CDR1 and CDR2 (germline): SGHRS, YFSETQ. This CDR3 is 15 amino acids long. The J segment lost 6 bases and the V segment lost 6 bases, leaving 12 bases of the junction unmatched. The CDR3 loop reads CASTLPGQGKPEAFF. The CDR3 region has the DNA TGCGCCAGCACTCTTCCGGGACAGGGAAAACCTGAAGCTTTCTTT.